This T cell receptor (beta chain) derives from a study of T-cell reconstitution after alpha-beta-depleted transplantation in children. Germline-derived CDR1 and CDR2 are MGHDK and SYGVNS. This CDR3 contains 15 residues. V was shortened by 3 bases and J by 7 bases, with 18 bases between the two germline ends. This clonotype came up many times. Its antigen is still unknown. Study-wide points: Several hundred expanded graft clones reportedly gave rise to the alpha-beta T cells present about two months after transplant. The main origin of T-cell counts and diversity one year after transplant was newly produced T cells.

Unique molecular identifiers were used in preparing the TCRbeta library. Each CDR3 protein gets one entry after TCRdb re-called the PCR reads with MiXCR. The table shows around 300,000 distinct CDR3 sequences, with more than 9% occurring only once. The rearrangement links TRBV25-1 to TRBJ2-5; tentatively, D is TRBD1 or TRBD2 (5 bases each). The sample here was peripheral blood, taken 180 days after TCRalphabeta/CD19-depleted stem cell transplant. The receptor was isolated from a male patient between 2 and 15 years old who had a stem cell transplant for chronic granulomatous disease, so the T cells may come from the graft donor. CDR3 coding DNA: TGTGCCAGCAGTGAGGTGGGACGAGAATTTGGGACCCAGTACTTC. The encoded protein is CASSEVGREFGTQYF.